This T cell receptor (beta chain) was captured by sequencing in a study of early T cells in non-severe SARS-CoV-2 infection. The wider study: RNA in bulk from unsorted whole blood was sequenced, and chains were unpaired.

Whole-study results and caveats: In VDJdb matching, anti-spike CD8 responses were favored while private and CD4 specificities went missing.

Ten or more counts support this clonotype. The antigen remains undetermined. From the 5' RACE reads, TCRdb called clonotypes with MiXCR, one entry per CDR3 protein. The sample lists roughly 70,000 distinct CDR3 sequences, under 15% seen once, with around 1.3% in the top ten. The V end lost 6 bases, the J end lost 0 bases, and 12 bases lay between the germline ends. The CDR3 has 15 amino acids. The sequence was obtained from an adult who was a healthcare worker with PCR-confirmed SARS-CoV-2 infection or an uninfected control (not recorded which). The chain joins TRBV12-3 or TRBV12-4 to TRBJ2-1; D remains ambiguous. The source material was whole blood. CDR3 sequence reads: CASSQDTSSYNEQFF. The CDR3 DNA is TGTGCCAGCAGCCAAGACACGAGCTCCTACAATGAGCAGTTCTTC.